This T cell receptor (beta chain) emerged from a study of OX40 agonist ivuxolimab in advanced cancers. As for the study in general: Each patient was given ivuxolimab into a vein every 2 weeks, at 0.01 to 10 mg/kg. A history of anti-PD-1, anti-PD-L1 or anti-CTLA-4 therapy was acceptable, and approximately 41% had some.

The ends were cut back, 4 bases at V and 6 bases at J, with 15 bases in the middle. From germline, CDR1 is MGHRA and CDR2 YSYEKL. This CDR3 comprises 14 residues. TCRdb keeps only in-frame clones here, not all; method: immunoSEQ multiplex PCR. This sample yields about 48,000 clones, of which around 90% are seen a single time; 6% to 8% belongs to the top ten. Blood samples were obtained at baseline, cycle 4 day 1, and cycle 7 day 1. V is TRBV4-1 and J is TRBJ1-2; D is unresolved. Sequenced material: CD4+ or CD8+ T cells sorted from blood, taken in a trial of the OX40 agonist ivuxolimab. This clonotype was obtained from an adult with an advanced solid tumor such as melanoma, head and neck, liver or kidney cancer. CDR3 sequence reads: CASSRRALDDGYTF. CDR3 nucleotides: TGCGCCAGCAGCCGCCGCGCTCTTGATGATGGCTACACCTTC.